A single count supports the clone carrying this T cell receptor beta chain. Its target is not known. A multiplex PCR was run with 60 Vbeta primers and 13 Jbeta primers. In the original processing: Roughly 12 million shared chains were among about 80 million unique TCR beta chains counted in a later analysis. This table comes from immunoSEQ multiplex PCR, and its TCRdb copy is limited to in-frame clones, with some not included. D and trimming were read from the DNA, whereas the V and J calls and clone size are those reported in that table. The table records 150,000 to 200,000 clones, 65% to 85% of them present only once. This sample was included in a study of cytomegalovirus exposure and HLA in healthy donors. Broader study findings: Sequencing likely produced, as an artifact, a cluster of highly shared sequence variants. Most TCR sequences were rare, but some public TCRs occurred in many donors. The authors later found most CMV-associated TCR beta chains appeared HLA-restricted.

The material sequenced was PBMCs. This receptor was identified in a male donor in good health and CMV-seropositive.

CDR3 bases: TGTGCCAGTAGCCCTCCCGGGGGGGCGAACACCGGGGAGCTGTTTTTT. This codes for CASSPPGGANTGELFF. The rearrangement joins TRBV19 to TRBJ2-2; 8 bases map to TRBD2. The CDR3 runs to 16 residues. Germline CDR1 and CDR2: LNHDA and SQIVND (reference sequence). Germline trimming cut 6 bases from V and 0 bases from J; bases unmatched to any gene: 6.